This is a list of T cell receptor beta chains from one sample in a study of cytomegalovirus exposure and HLA in healthy donors. Using immunoSEQ multiplex PCR, the repertoire was profiled, and TCRdb retains in-frame clones only, with some absent. The data contain approximately 150,000 clones, around 79% of them singletons. The sequenced material came from PBMCs. These TCRs come from a man aged 40-49 years in good health and CMV-seropositive. The CDR3 runs from the conserved cysteine through the conserved F or W. Fields, in order: clone size, V gene, D gene, J gene, CDR3 length, CDR3 DNA, CDR3 protein. The D gene is left open where the match is weak. Only some rows state a clone size, as once, few, many or a class for expanded clones.

size: -; V: TRBV6-4; D: -; J: TRBJ1-1; length: 13; DNA: TGTGCCAGCAGGTATGGGCAGAACACTGAAGCTTTCTTT; CDR3: CASRYGQNTEAFF
size: -; V: TRBV6-1; D: TRBD1; J: TRBJ1-1; length: 16; DNA: TGTGCCAGCAGTGACTGGACAGGTAAAATGAACACTGAAGCTTTCTTT; CDR3: CASSDWTGKMNTEAFF
size: -; V: TRBV7-8; D: -; J: TRBJ1-3; length: 17; DNA: TGTGCCAGCAGCTTAGCATTCAGGGTTCGAAACGGAAACACCATATATTTT; CDR3: CASSLAFRVRNGNTIYF
size: -; V: TRBV9; D: TRBD1; J: TRBJ2-4; length: 15; DNA: TGTGCCAGCAGCGCCTCACCACAGGGGGTTGACAGTCAGTACTTC; CDR3: CASSASPQGVDSQYF
size: -; V: TRBV19; D: TRBD1; J: TRBJ2-1; length: 15; DNA: TGTGCCAGTAGTATTACCAGACAGGGGCTGAATGAGCAGTTCTTC; CDR3: CASSITRQGLNEQFF
size: -; V: TRBV15; D: TRBD2; J: TRBJ2-7; length: 15; DNA: TGTGCCACCAGCAGTACGGCGGGAGGGCCTTACGAGCAGTACTTC; CDR3: CATSSTAGGPYEQYF
size: -; V: TRBV19; D: -; J: TRBJ2-7; length: 13; DNA: TGTGCCAGTAGTATCACTCGTACCTACGAGCAGTACTTC; CDR3: CASSITRTYEQYF
size: -; V: TRBV11-3; D: TRBD1; J: TRBJ2-1; length: 13; DNA: TGTGCCAGCAGCCCGGGACAGGGCTACGAGCAGTTCTTC; CDR3: CASSPGQGYEQFF
size: -; V: TRBV6-1; D: TRBD2; J: TRBJ2-7; length: 14; DNA: TGTGCCAGCAGGACCGGGACTAGCGGGAGCGAGCAGTACTTC; CDR3: CASRTGTSGSEQYF
size: few; V: TRBV7-6; D: TRBD1; J: TRBJ1-4; length: 16; DNA: TGTGCCAGCAGTCCTGCCTTAGACAGGGTAGGAGAAAAACTGTTTTTT; CDR3: CASSPALDRVGEKLFF
size: -; V: TRBV7-9; D: TRBD2; J: TRBJ2-1; length: 16; DNA: TGTGCCAGCAGCTTATGGGGCGGGGGGAGTTACAATGAGCAGTTCTTC; CDR3: CASSLWGGGSYNEQFF
size: -; V: TRBV7-2; D: -; J: TRBJ1-4; length: 13; DNA: TGTGCCAGCAGCTCTTCAGACCGTATAGGTCAGGTTTTT; CDR3: CASSSSDRIGQVF
size: -; V: TRBV7-2; D: -; J: TRBJ2-1; length: 15; DNA: TGTGCCAGCAGCCGCGGACAACCCCAGGCCAATGAGCAGTTCTTC; CDR3: CASSRGQPQANEQFF
size: -; V: TRBV9; D: -; J: TRBJ2-5; length: 15; DNA: TGTGCCAGCAGCGTGGGGGACTCCCGAATTGGGGCCCAGTACTTC; CDR3: CASSVGDSRIGAQYF
size: once; V: TRBV29-1; D: TRBD2; J: TRBJ2-3; length: 14; DNA: TGCAGCGTTGGAGGACTAGCCGGCACAGATACGCAGTATTTT; CDR3: CSVGGLAGTDTQYF
size: -; V: TRBV4-1; D: -; J: TRBJ2-2; length: 14; DNA: TGCGCCAGCAGCCAAGACAGAGGGTCCGGGGAGCTGTTTTTT; CDR3: CASSQDRGSGELFF
size: once; V: TRBV5-4; D: -; J: TRBJ1-2; length: 14; DNA: TGTGCCAGCAGCTTGGTGACAGCTAACTATGGCTACACCTTC; CDR3: CASSLVTANYGYTF
size: few; V: TRBV10-1; D: TRBD1; J: TRBJ1-5; length: 14; DNA: TGCGCCATCATTCCGGGACAGCTAAATCAGCCCCAGCATTTT; CDR3: CAIIPGQLNQPQHF
size: -; V: TRBV7-9; D: TRBD1; J: TRBJ1-4; length: 16; DNA: TGTGCCAGCAGCTTACACAGGGGCAATACTAATGAAAAACTGTTTTTT; CDR3: CASSLHRGNTNEKLFF
size: -; V: TRBV6-1; D: TRBD1; J: TRBJ1-4; length: 15; DNA: TGTGCCAGCAGTGCCCCGGACAGGGGGAATGAAAAACTGTTTTTT; CDR3: CASSAPDRGNEKLFF
size: -; V: TRBV6-1; D: -; J: TRBJ2-3; length: 15; DNA: TGTGCCAGCAGTGAAGGGGGCTTCCTCACAGATACGCAGTATTTT; CDR3: CASSEGGFLTDTQYF
size: -; V: TRBV13; D: TRBD2; J: TRBJ2-3; length: 19; DNA: TGTGCCAGCAGCTTAAAACTAGCGGGAGGAGGGAGAATCACAGATACGCAGTATTTT; CDR3: CASSLKLAGGGRITDTQYF